The T cell receptor beta chain described here comes from a study of CD8 T cells in ankylosing spondylitis. This clonotype was counted at least ten times. Each CDR3 protein gets one entry after TCRdb re-called the 5' RACE reads with MiXCR. The profile shows about 130,000 distinct CDR3 sequences, more than 5.5% of them singletons. Germline V gene lookup returns CDR1 MNHNS and CDR2 SASEGT. Trimming pared 6 bases from V and 7 bases from J, leaving 16 bases between. The CDR3 is 14 amino acids. V usage is TRBV6-1 and J usage is TRBJ2-1; weak D call: TRBD2 (7 bases). The sample taken for sequencing was blood, either unsorted or a sorted T cell fraction (not recorded which). The source of this sequence is a female donor with ankylosing spondylitis or in good health (not recorded which). DNA of the CDR3: TGTGCCAGCAGCCGCTCCGCGGGGGCTAATGAGCAGTTCTTC. It codes for CASSRSAGANEQFF.